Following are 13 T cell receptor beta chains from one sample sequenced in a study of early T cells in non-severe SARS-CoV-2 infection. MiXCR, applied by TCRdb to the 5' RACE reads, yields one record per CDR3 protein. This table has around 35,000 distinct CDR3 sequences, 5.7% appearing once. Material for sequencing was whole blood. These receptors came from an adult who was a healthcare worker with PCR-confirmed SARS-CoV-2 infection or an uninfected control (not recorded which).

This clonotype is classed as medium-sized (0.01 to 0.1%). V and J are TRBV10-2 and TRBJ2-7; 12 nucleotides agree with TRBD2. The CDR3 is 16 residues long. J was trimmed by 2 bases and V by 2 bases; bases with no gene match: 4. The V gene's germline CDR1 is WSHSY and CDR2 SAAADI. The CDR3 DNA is TGCGCCAGCAGTGAGGGGACTAGCGGGCTTACCTACGAGCAGTACGTC. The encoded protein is CASSEGTSGLTYEQYV.

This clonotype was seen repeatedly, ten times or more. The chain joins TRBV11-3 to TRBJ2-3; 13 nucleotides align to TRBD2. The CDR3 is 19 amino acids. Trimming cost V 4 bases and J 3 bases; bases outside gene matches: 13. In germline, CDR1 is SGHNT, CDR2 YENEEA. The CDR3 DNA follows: TGTGCCAGCAGCTCGGGACAGGGGACTAGCGGGATGGAGACAGATACGCAGTATTTT. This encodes CASSSGQGTSGMETDTQYF.

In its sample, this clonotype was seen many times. CDR3 loop: CSARTGRMNTEAFF. The CDR3 bases are TGCAGTGCTAGAACGGGACGGATGAACACTGAAGCTTTCTTT. The chain links TRBV20-1 to TRBJ1-1; tentative D call: TRBD1 (5 bases). The CDR3 spans 14 residues. Trimming took off 2 bases at V and 0 bases at J, with 10 bases between the two ends. Germline V gene sequence: CDR1 DFQATT, CDR2 SNEGSKA (reference sequence).

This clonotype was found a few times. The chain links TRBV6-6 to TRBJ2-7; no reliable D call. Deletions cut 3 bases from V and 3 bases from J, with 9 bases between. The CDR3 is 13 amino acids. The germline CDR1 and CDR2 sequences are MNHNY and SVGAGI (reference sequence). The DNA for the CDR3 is TGTGCCAGCAGTTATTTGTCTGGCTACGAGCAGTACGTC. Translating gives CASSYLSGYEQYV.

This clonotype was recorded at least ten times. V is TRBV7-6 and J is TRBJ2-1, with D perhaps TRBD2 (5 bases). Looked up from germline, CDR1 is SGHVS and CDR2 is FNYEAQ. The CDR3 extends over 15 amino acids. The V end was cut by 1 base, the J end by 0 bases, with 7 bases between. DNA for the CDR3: TGTGCCAGCAGCTTAGGGACTCGCTCCTACAATGAGCAGTTCTTC. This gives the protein CASSLGTRSYNEQFF.

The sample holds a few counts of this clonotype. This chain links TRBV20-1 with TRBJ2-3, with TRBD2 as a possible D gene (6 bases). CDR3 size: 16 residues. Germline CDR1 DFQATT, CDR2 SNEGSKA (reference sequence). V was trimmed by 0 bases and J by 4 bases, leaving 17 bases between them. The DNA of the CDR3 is TGCAGTGCTAGAGATGAGGGAGGACTTTGGGCAGATACGCAGTATTTT. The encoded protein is CSARDEGGLWADTQYF.

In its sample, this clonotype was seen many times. The CDR3 nucleotides are TGCAGTGCTACCCCTGGGGGGGGGGCGCGACTTACGCAGTATTTT. Its protein is CSATPGGGARLTQYF. J is TRBJ2-3 and V is TRBV20-1; perhaps TRBD2 as D (7 bases). The germline V gene has CDR1 DFQATT and CDR2 SNEGSKA (reference sequence). Trimming cost V 4 bases and J 8 bases, with 22 bases left between them. The CDR3 has 15 amino acids.

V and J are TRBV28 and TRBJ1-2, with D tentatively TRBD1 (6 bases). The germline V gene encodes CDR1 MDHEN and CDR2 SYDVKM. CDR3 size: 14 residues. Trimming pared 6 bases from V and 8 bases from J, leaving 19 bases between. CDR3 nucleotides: TGTGCCAGCAGCCTTAACCCAGGACAGAAGGGCTACACCTTC. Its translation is CASSLNPGQKGYTF.

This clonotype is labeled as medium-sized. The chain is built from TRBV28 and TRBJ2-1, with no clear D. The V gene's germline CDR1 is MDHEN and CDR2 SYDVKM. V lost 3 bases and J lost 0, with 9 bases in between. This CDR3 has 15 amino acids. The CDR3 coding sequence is TGTGCCAGCAGTTTGCCGGGTTCCTCCTACAATGAGCAGTTCTTC. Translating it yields CASSLPGSSYNEQFF.

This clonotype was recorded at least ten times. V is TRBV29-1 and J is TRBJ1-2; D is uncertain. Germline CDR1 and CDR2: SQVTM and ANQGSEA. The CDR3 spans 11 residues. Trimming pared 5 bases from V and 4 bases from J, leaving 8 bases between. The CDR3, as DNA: TGCAGCGTTCACAGCTCCTATGGCTACACCTTC. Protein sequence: CSVHSSYGYTF.

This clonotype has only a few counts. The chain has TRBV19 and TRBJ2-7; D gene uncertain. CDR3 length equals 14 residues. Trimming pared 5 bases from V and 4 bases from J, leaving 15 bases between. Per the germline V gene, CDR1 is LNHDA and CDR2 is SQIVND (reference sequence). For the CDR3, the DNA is TGTGCCAGTAGTTTTCTAATCGGCAGATACGAGCAGTACTTC. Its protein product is CASSFLIGRYEQYF.

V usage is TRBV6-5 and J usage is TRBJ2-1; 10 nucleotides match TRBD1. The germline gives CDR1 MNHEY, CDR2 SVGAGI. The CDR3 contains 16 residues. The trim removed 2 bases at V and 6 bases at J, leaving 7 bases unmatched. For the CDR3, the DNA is TGTGCCAGCAGTTACGACAGGGGGCAGTTTCGCAATGAGCAGTTCTTC. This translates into CASSYDRGQFRNEQFF.

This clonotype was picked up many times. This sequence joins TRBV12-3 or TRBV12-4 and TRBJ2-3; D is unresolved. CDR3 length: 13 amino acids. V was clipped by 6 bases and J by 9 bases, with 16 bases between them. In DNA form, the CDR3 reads TGTGCCAGCAGCTACAGTGGTCCTGACACGCAGTATTTT. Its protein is CASSYSGPDTQYF.